The rows below give T cell receptor beta chains drawn from one sample of a study of shared clonotypes between healthy human individuals. Sequencing was performed with immunoSEQ multiplex PCR; in TCRdb, only in-frame clones are kept and a portion is missing. The sample consists of roughly 2.5 million clones, around nine tenths of them appearing once. Sequencing was done on a sample of naive CD4+ T cells sorted from blood. These receptors originate from a man aged 18 to 30 in good health. Each CDR3 is given with its conserved first and last residue. The order of the fields is clone size, D gene, CDR3 length, V gene, J gene, CDR3 DNA, CDR3 protein. A D gene is named only where the DNA matches it firmly. Not every row has a clone size; where given, it reads once, few, many or a size class.

NA	TRBD2	16	TRBV7-9	TRBJ2-1	TGTGCCAGCAGCGAGTTTAGCGGGAGGGGTTTCAATGAGCAGTTCTTC	CASSEFSGRGFNEQFF
NA	NA	16	TRBV19	TRBJ1-3	TGTGCCAGTAGTACCAGCCCGAGTAGCTCTGGAAACACCATATATTTT	CASSTSPSSSGNTIYF
NA	NA	15	TRBV4-1	TRBJ1-1	TGCGCCAGCAGCCAAGAAGGACACCTTGGGACTGAAGCTTTCTTT	CASSQEGHLGTEAFF
NA	NA	15	TRBV30	TRBJ1-3	TGTGCCTGGAGTGTATCGGGGGCAGTCGGAAACACCATATATTTT	CAWSVSGAVGNTIYF
NA	TRBD2	23	TRBV6-1	TRBJ2-6	TGTGCCAGCAGTGAAGAATCTTTCGAATTCGGACTAGCTTGGAATGCTGGGGCCAACGTCCTGACTTTC	CASSEESFEFGLAWNAGANVLTF
NA	NA	15	TRBV5-1	TRBJ1-1	TGCGCCAGCAGCGGGGCGAGAGGGCGCGGCACTGAAGCTTTCTTT	CASSGARGRGTEAFF
NA	NA	16	TRBV28	TRBJ1-1	TGTGCCAGCAGTCAGGGGACCGGGACAACGAACACTGAAGCTTTCTTT	CASSQGTGTTNTEAFF
NA	TRBD2	15	TRBV7-2	TRBJ2-7	TGTGCCAGCAGCTTAGTAGCGGGAGTTACCTACGAGCAGTACTTC	CASSLVAGVTYEQYF
NA	NA	13	TRBV6-5	TRBJ2-3	TGTGCCAGCAGCGCCGATGTTACTAGCAGAGAGTATTTT	CASSADVTSREYF
NA	NA	13	TRBV30	TRBJ2-7	TGTGCCTGGAGTGTAAGTCCTTCCTACGAGCAGTACTTC	CAWSVSPSYEQYF
NA	NA	13	TRBV6-5	TRBJ2-3	TGTGCCAGCAGTTCACTAGCCACAGATACGCAGTATTTT	CASSSLATDTQYF
NA	NA	13	TRBV30	TRBJ1-2	TGTGCCTGGAGTGTATCGGGCTGGGGGGGCTACACCTTC	CAWSVSGWGGYTF
NA	TRBD2	18	TRBV5-6	TRBJ2-2	TGTGCCAGCAGCTTCTTAACCTTTAGCGGGGCCAACACCGGGGAGCTGTTTTTT	CASSFLTFSGANTGELFF
few	NA	15	TRBV6-5	TRBJ2-1	TGTGCCAGCAACCGCCAGGGAGCGGGCCTAAATGAGCAGTTCTTC	CASNRQGAGLNEQFF
NA	TRBD2	13	TRBV18	TRBJ2-7	TGTGCCAGCAGGACTAGCTCCTCCTACGAGCAGTACTTC	CASRTSSSYEQYF
NA	NA	15	TRBV27	TRBJ1-4	TGTGCCAGCAGTAGTTCAGGGGAAACTAATGAAAAACTGTTTTTT	CASSSSGETNEKLFF
NA	NA	16	TRBV10-2	TRBJ2-6	TGCGCCAGCACCGCCCAAACTAGGGCTGGGGCCAACGTCCTGACTTTC	CASTAQTRAGANVLTF
NA	NA	14	TRBV6-6	TRBJ2-7	TGTGCCAGCAGAAGGGTGGATTACTCCTACGAGCAGTACTTC	CASRRVDYSYEQYF
NA	NA	13	TRBV14	TRBJ1-2	TGTGCCAGCAGCCAAGGGATGATCTATGGCTACACCTTC	CASSQGMIYGYTF
once	TRBD2	15	TRBV11-2	TRBJ2-3	TGTGCCAGCAGCCGGCTAGCGGGAGGCACAGATACGCAGTATTTT	CASSRLAGGTDTQYF
NA	TRBD1	14	TRBV18	TRBJ1-1	TGTGCCAGCTCACCGGGACAGTGGAACACTGAAGCTTTCTTT	CASSPGQWNTEAFF
NA	TRBD1	15	TRBV5-1	TRBJ2-3	TGCGCCAGCAGCGCGGACAGGGGGCCCCCAGATACGCAGTATTTT	CASSADRGPPDTQYF
NA	NA	12	TRBV6-1	TRBJ1-2	TGTGCCAGCAGTCTCGCTATCTATGGCTACACCTTC	CASSLAIYGYTF
NA	TRBD2	12	TRBV28	TRBJ2-7	TGTGCCAGCAGTACCTTAGCGGGCGAGCAGTACTTC	CASSTLAGEQYF
NA	TRBD1	14	TRBV7-9	TRBJ2-7	TGTGCCAGCAGCTCACGGGACGGGACAGTCGAGCAGTACTTC	CASSSRDGTVEQYF
NA	NA	14	TRBV6-5	TRBJ1-2	TGTGCCAGCAGTTACTCCGGGGGAGACTATGGCTACACCTTC	CASSYSGGDYGYTF
NA	NA	14	TRBV5-4	TRBJ2-1	TGTGCCAGCAGCCCGCGAGGGGGGTCCGATGAGCAGTTCTTC	CASSPRGGSDEQFF
NA	TRBD2	16	TRBV2	TRBJ2-5	TGTGCCAGCAGTAGTAGACTAGCGGGGAGGCAAGAGACCCAGTACTTC	CASSSRLAGRQETQYF
NA	TRBD2	13	TRBV10-2	TRBJ2-1	TGCGCCAGCAGTGCGGGAGGGCGGGGTGAGCAGTTCTTC	CASSAGGRGEQFF
NA	NA	15	TRBV7-3	TRBJ2-3	TGTGCCAGCAGCTTAACTGGTAGCGACACAGATACGCAGTATTTT	CASSLTGSDTDTQYF
NA	NA	13	TRBV19	TRBJ2-7	TGTGCCAGTAGTATAATCCCCAGCTACGAGCAGTACTTC	CASSIIPSYEQYF
NA	TRBD2	16	TRBV10-3	TRBJ2-3	TGTGCCATCAGTGGGACTAGCGGGGGGGCGACAGATACGCAGTATTTT	CAISGTSGGATDTQYF
NA	TRBD2	13	TRBV27	TRBJ2-7	TGTGCCAGCAGGGTACTAGCGGGGGACGAGCAGTACTTC	CASRVLAGDEQYF
once	NA	15	TRBV5-6	TRBJ1-5	TGTGCCAGCAGCGCCGGACAGTATAGCAATCAGCCCCAGCATTTT	CASSAGQYSNQPQHF
NA	NA	17	TRBV7-2	TRBJ2-2	TGTGCCAGCAGCTTAGTTGGGTGGTATCCAAACACCGGGGAGCTGTTTTTT	CASSLVGWYPNTGELFF
NA	TRBD1	15	TRBV5-4	TRBJ1-2	TGTGCCAGCAGCTCATCTTTCGGACAGGGTGGTGGCTACACCTTC	CASSSSFGQGGGYTF
NA	TRBD2	14	TRBV2	TRBJ2-5	TGTGCCAGCTCTAGCGGGCTCCACCAAGAGACCCAGTACTTC	CASSSGLHQETQYF
NA	NA	11	TRBV28	TRBJ2-7	TGTGCCACCCAGGGGACCTACGAGCAGTACTTC	CATQGTYEQYF
NA	TRBD2	18	TRBV5-4	TRBJ2-5	TGTGCCAGCAGCTTGGGGGGTGGACTAGCGGGGTATAAAGAGACCCAGTACTTC	CASSLGGGLAGYKETQYF
NA	NA	13	TRBV7-2	TRBJ1-1	TGTGCCAGCAGCTTAAGTGGAAACACTGAAGCTTTCTTT	CASSLSGNTEAFF
NA	NA	13	TRBV21-1	TRBJ1-1	TGTGCCAGCAGCATCCAGGACAGGCGCGGTGCTTTCTTT	CASSIQDRRGAFF
NA	TRBD2	17	TRBV29-1	TRBJ2-1	TGCAGCGTTGATTCGTTGTCTAGCGGTAGTTCCTACAATGAGCAGTTCTTC	CSVDSLSSGSSYNEQFF
NA	TRBD1	15	TRBV28	TRBJ1-5	TGTGCCAGCAGTCCGACCGGGACAGGGAATCAGCCCCAGCATTTT	CASSPTGTGNQPQHF
once	NA	19	TRBV30	TRBJ2-2	TGTGCCTGGAGTGTGGGGTACACAGTGGGGGCGCTCAACACCGGGGAGCTGTTTTTT	CAWSVGYTVGALNTGELFF
NA	TRBD1	15	TRBV11-2	TRBJ1-2	TGTGCCAGCAGCACCAGACAGGGACCAGACTATGGCTACACCTTC	CASSTRQGPDYGYTF
NA	NA	14	TRBV7-3	TRBJ1-3	TGTGCCAGCAGCATCACGGGGACTGGAAACACCATATATTTT	CASSITGTGNTIYF
NA	TRBD1	15	TRBV6-5	TRBJ2-1	TGTGCCAGCAGTTCCCCGCGACAGGGTTGGAATGAGCAGTTCTTC	CASSSPRQGWNEQFF
NA	NA	15	TRBV27	TRBJ1-2	TGTGCCAGCAGTTATCAAGCAGGGGCTAACTATGGCTACACCTTC	CASSYQAGANYGYTF
NA	TRBD2	15	TRBV6-1	TRBJ2-5	TGTGCCAGCAGGAAAATAGCGGGGGGTGGGGAGACCCAGTACTTC	CASRKIAGGGETQYF
NA	NA	13	TRBV27	TRBJ2-1	TGTGCCAGCAGTTACAAGGCCAACAATGAGCAGTTCTTC	CASSYKANNEQFF
once	NA	16	TRBV7-2	TRBJ2-1	TGTGCCAGCAGCCCGTCCGGGACCTCTGGCTACAATGAGCAGTTCTTC	CASSPSGTSGYNEQFF
NA	NA	15	TRBV7-2	TRBJ2-7	TGTGCCAGCAGCTTAGTGGGTAGCGACTCCTACGAGCAGTACTTC	CASSLVGSDSYEQYF
NA	NA	19	TRBV2	TRBJ1-3	TGTGCCAGCAGTGGCTCAGGGGCTACTAGCAGAACATCTGGAAACACCATATATTTT	CASSGSGATSRTSGNTIYF